Each of the 11 T cell receptor beta chains below was sequenced from the same sample in a study of blood T cell repertoires in COVID-19 (TCRdb year 2020). Libraries came from the immunoSEQ multiplex PCR assay. TCRdb took over this immuneACCESS table, retaining in-frame rearrangements with V and J assigned. Such tables are incomplete; in checked studies, under half of the missing clones stem from an unresolved V gene, and the remainder is unexplained. The sample table contains about 400,000 clones; only one count was recorded for approximately 90% of them. Over 4% of the sample belongs to the ten largest clones. Sequenced sample: peripheral blood. Receptors originate from a woman aged 25 to 39 with acute or convalescent COVID-19.

This chain connects TRBV5-8 to TRBJ1-1; D is possibly TRBD1 (5 bases). V lost 5 bases and J 6 bases, leaving 14 bases between the germline ends. Germline V CDR1 and CDR2: SGHTS, YDEGEE. The CDR3 is 13 amino acids. The CDR3 protein is CASSLGGRAEAFF. The CDR3 bases are TGTGCCAGCAGTCTTGGGGGGAGAGCTGAAGCTTTCTTT.

The table lists this clone with a count of one. The V call is TRBV11-2, the J call TRBJ1-2; D is undetermined. The CDR3 length is 14 residues. CDR1 SGHAT and CDR2 FQNNGV come from the germline V gene. V lost 2 bases and J 4 bases, leaving 11 bases between the germline ends. The CDR3 nucleotides read TGTGCCAGCAGCTTAACCCCCGGGAGCTATGGCTACACCTTC. Translation gives CASSLTPGSYGYTF.

The gene calls are TRBV5-1 and TRBJ2-3; the match to TRBD2 covers 11 bases. The length of the CDR3 is 15 residues. J gave up 9 bases and V 4 bases, and 10 bases lay outside the gene matches. The germline V gene encodes CDR1 SGHRS and CDR2 YFSETQ. The CDR3 spells CASSQIAGGPNTQYF. The CDR3 nucleotides are TGCGCCAGCAGCCAAATAGCGGGGGGGCCGAACACGCAGTATTTT.

CDR3 region: CASPRGGYTF. DNA for the CDR3: TGTGCCAGTCCCAGGGGGGGCTACACCTTC. This sequence joins TRBV19 and TRBJ1-2; 7 bases map to TRBD1. The V gene end was trimmed by 8 bases and the J gene end by 8 bases; junction bases not matched to a gene: 2. This CDR3 has 10 amino acids. Per the germline V gene, CDR1 is LNHDA and CDR2 is SQIVND (reference sequence).

The chain combines TRBV6-5 with TRBJ1-3; 8 positions agree with TRBD1. From germline, CDR1 is MNHEY and CDR2 SVGAGI. The V and J ends lost 2 bases and 0 bases, in that order; junction bases with no gene match: 0. The CDR3 is 15 residues long. CDR3: CASSYGTGSGNTIYF. As DNA, the CDR3 is TGTGCCAGCAGTTACGGGACAGGCTCTGGAAACACCATATATTTT.

The chain employs TRBV30 and TRBJ2-1; TRBD2 matches at 7 bases. The CDR3 is 16 amino acids. Germline-derived CDR1 and CDR2 are GTSNPN and SVGIG (reference sequence). V was pared by 5 bases and J by 7 bases, with 17 bases of the junction left unmatched. The DNA of the CDR3 is TGTGCCTGGGGAGGTTATGCGGGGGTTTGGGGGAATGAGCAGTTCTTC. Translated, it gives CAWGGYAGVWGNEQFF.

This chain uses TRBV28 with TRBJ1-5, with D possibly being TRBD1 (6 bases). Germline CDR1 is MDHEN and CDR2 is SYDVKM. The CDR3 covers 15 residues. With 5 bases removed from V and 3 bases from J, the gap between germline ends came to 14 bases. CDR3 in DNA: TGTGCCAGCAGTCGCCGCACAGGGATCAATCAGCCCCAGCATTTT. It codes for CASSRRTGINQPQHF.

The V call is TRBV3-1 (or the pseudogene TRBV3-2), the J call TRBJ2-2; 8 bases are shared with TRBD2. The CDR3 spans 17 residues. V lost 5 bases and J lost 5; bases outside the gene matches: 13. The germline V gene encodes CDR1 LGHDT and CDR2 YNNKEL (reference sequence). CDR3: CASSSGLGLATTGELFF. DNA of the CDR3: TGTGCCAGCAGCTCTGGCCTAGGACTAGCAACAACCGGGGAGCTGTTTTTT.

The rearrangement links TRBV7-6 to TRBJ2-3; D is uncertain. Germline V CDR1 and CDR2: SGHVS, FNYEAQ. The CDR3 has 16 amino acids. V gave up 2 bases and J gave up 2 bases, with 14 bases separating them. For the CDR3, the DNA is TGTGCCAGCAGCTTACTTCCGGTGTTCTCCACAGATACGCAGTATTTT. This gives the protein CASSLLPVFSTDTQYF.

The sample holds one count of this clone. Mismatch with germline at one junction end may stem from a read error. This rearrangement joins TRBV13 to TRBJ2-3, with TRBD1 matching 9 bases. Germline V gives CDR1 PRHDT, CDR2 FYEKMQ (reference sequence). This CDR3 region has 15 residues. The CDR3, as DNA: TGTGCCAGCAGCCTAGGGACAGGGCGCACAGATACGCAGTATTTT. It encodes CASSLGTGRTDTQYF.

This rearrangement joins TRBV5-1 to TRBJ2-5; 7 bases fit TRBD2. From germline, CDR1 is SGHRS and CDR2 YFSETQ. Germline trimming cut 7 bases from V and 5 bases from J; bases unmatched to any gene: 8. The CDR3 has 13 residues. CDR3 protein: CASRPGGGETQYF. Here the CDR3 DNA reads TGCGCCAGCCGGCCGGGAGGAGGGGAGACCCAGTACTTC. Drawing the rest from reference TRBV5-1 and TRBJ2-5, the complete variable domain is KAGVTQTPRYLIKTRGQQVTLSCSPISGHRSVSWYQQTPGQGLQFLFEYFSETQRNKGNFPGRFSGRQFSNSRSEMNVSTLELGDSALYLCASRPGGGETQYFGPGTRLLVL.